These 8 T cell receptor beta chains came from one sample sequenced in a study of shared clonotypes between healthy human individuals. The assay was immunoSEQ multiplex PCR, and TCRdb's table has in-frame clones only and misses some. Of more than 2 million clones in the sample, approximately 96% were seen once. What was sequenced was naive CD4+ T cells sorted from blood. Subset given: CD45RA+ positively selected. The origin of the receptors is a man between 18 and 29 years old in good health.

A few counts support this clone. The J gene is TRBJ2-7, the V gene TRBV19, with unresolved D. The CDR3 length is 13 residues. Germline V gene data show CDR1 as LNHDA and CDR2 as SQIVND (reference sequence). The V gene lost 5 bases and the J gene lost 2 bases, with 10 bases spanning the gap. The DNA for the CDR3 is TGTGCCAGTAGTCCCTCCTTAGCCTACGAGCAGTACTTC. It codes for CASSPSLAYEQYF.

V gene TRBV14 combines with J gene TRBJ1-5; D is ambiguous. V dropped 4 bases and J dropped 4 bases, with 23 bases sitting between them. The CDR3 sequence is 18 residues long. Germline CDR1 reads SGHDN; CDR2 reads FVKESK. CDR3 DNA: TGTGCCAGCAGCCTTCCGAAGGTCCAGCGCTACTTTAATCAGCCCCAGCATTTT. Translation gives CASSLPKVQRYFNQPQHF.

The chain links TRBV5-1 to TRBJ1-2; no reliable D call. Germline CDR1 reads SGHRS; CDR2 reads YFSETQ. The germline V and J ends were trimmed by 0 bases and 6 bases, with 12 bases remaining between them. The CDR3 is 14 amino acids. The CDR3 region has the DNA TGCGCCAGCAGCTTGGGTGCGGGGAATGATGGCTACACCTTC. Its protein is CASSLGAGNDGYTF. The full variable domain, with the rest looked up from reference TRBV5-1 and TRBJ1-2, is KAGVTQTPRYLIKTRGQQVTLSCSPISGHRSVSWYQQTPGQGLQFLFEYFSETQRNKGNFPGRFSGRQFSNSRSEMNVSTLELGDSALYLCASSLGAGNDGYTFGSGTRLTVV.

This chain joins TRBV28 and TRBJ1-5, with unresolved D. CDR1 is MDHEN and CDR2 is SYDVKM in the germline V gene. V shed 2 bases and J shed 2 bases, with 7 bases lying between them. CDR3 size: 14 residues. The CDR3: CASSLGVRNQPQHF. CDR3 nucleotides: TGTGCCAGCAGTTTAGGGGTACGCAATCAGCCCCAGCATTTT.

This chain uses TRBV5-1 with TRBJ2-1; D gene unclear. The CDR3 is made up of 15 amino acids. The V gene lost 2 bases and the J gene lost 7 bases, with 16 bases spanning the gap. Looked up from germline, CDR1 is SGHRS and CDR2 is YFSETQ. CDR3 nucleotide sequence: TGCGCCAGCAGCTTATATATAACAGACAAGAATGAGCAGTTCTTC. This codes for CASSLYITDKNEQFF.

This sequence joins TRBV9 and TRBJ2-1, with a possible D match to TRBD2 (5 bases). Trimming stripped 0 bases from V and 4 bases from J, with 5 bases between. In germline, CDR1 is SGDLS, CDR2 YYNGEE. The CDR3 length is 13 residues. CDR3 loop: CASSVGEYNEQFF. As DNA, the CDR3 is TGTGCCAGCAGCGTAGGGGAGTACAATGAGCAGTTCTTC.

The chain carries TRBV11-2 and TRBJ1-2; D not certain. Germline values: CDR1 SGHAT, CDR2 FQNNGV. V was pared by 2 bases and J by 5 bases, with 9 bases between. This CDR3 has 13 amino acids. CDR3 DNA sequence: TGTGCCAGCAGCTTACAGGCCATGTATGGCTACACCTTC. This codes for CASSLQAMYGYTF.

The chain employs TRBV2 and TRBJ1-1, with unresolved D. CDR3 length: 12 residues. In germline, CDR1 is SNHLY, CDR2 FYNNEI. V gave up 2 bases and J gave up 11 bases, with 12 bases separating them. The CDR3 region has the DNA TGTGCCAGCAGTGAACAGGTGTCGCGGGCTTTCTTT. Protein sequence: CASSEQVSRAFF.